A selection of T cell receptor beta chains follows, all from one sample in a study of cytomegalovirus exposure and HLA in healthy donors. The method was immunoSEQ multiplex PCR; TCRdb's version includes in-frame clones alone and lacks a portion of them. The table lists some 160,000 clones, roughly 81% of them singletons, with approximately 2.5% in the top ten. The specimen was PBMCs. Receptors were obtained from a man aged 25 to 40 in good health and CMV-seropositive. The CDR3 runs from the conserved cysteine through the conserved F or W. Each record gives: D gene, J gene, V gene, clone size, CDR3 protein, CDR3 DNA. A D gene is named only where the DNA matches it firmly. Expanded clones are given a class, and other clones once, few, many or no size at all.

>NA|TRBJ1-1|TRBV6-5|few
CASSYSGTLNTEAFF
TGTGCCAGCAGTTACTCCGGGACTTTGAACACTGAAGCTTTCTTT
>NA|TRBJ1-1|TRBV7-9|NA
CSSSLGSGVQEAFF
TGTTCCAGCAGCTTAGGATCTGGAGTACAAGAAGCTTTCTTT
>TRBD2|TRBJ2-3|TRBV7-9|once
CASSLAVAGRDTQYF
TGTGCCAGCAGCCTGGCGGTAGCGGGGAGGGATACGCAGTATTTT
>NA|TRBJ2-7|TRBV7-2|NA
CASSLDPGRVIYEQYF
TGTGCCAGCAGCTTAGATCCGGGAAGAGTTATCTACGAGCAGTACTTC
>NA|TRBJ1-2|TRBV19|NA
CASSMETGNGYTF
TGTGCCAGTAGTATGGAGACAGGTAATGGCTACACCTTC
>NA|TRBJ1-1|TRBV7-2|NA
CASSLEQVEAFF
TGTGCCAGCAGCTTAGAACAAGTTGAAGCTTTCTTT
>NA|TRBJ2-1|TRBV5-1|NA
CASSQTQGYNEQFF
TGCGCCAGCAGCCAAACACAGGGATACAATGAGCAGTTCTTC
>TRBD1|TRBJ2-2|TRBV29-1|NA
CSVTGDTGELFF
TGCAGCGTCACAGGGGACACCGGGGAGCTGTTTTTT
>NA|TRBJ1-1|TRBV9|NA
CASTDSPGNLAEAFF
TGTGCCAGCACGGACTCCCCCGGAAATCTGGCTGAAGCTTTCTTT
>NA|TRBJ1-1|TRBV10-1|NA
CASSANRETEAFF
TGCGCCAGCAGTGCAAACAGGGAGACTGAAGCTTTCTTT
>NA|TRBJ2-3|TRBV14|NA
CASSQEGEWEEGTDTQYF
TGTGCCAGCAGCCAAGAAGGGGAGTGGGAGGAAGGCACAGATACGCAGTATTTT
>NA|TRBJ2-1|TRBV14|NA
CASSQTAGLYNEQFF
TGTGCCAGCAGCCAAACAGCGGGCCTGTACAATGAGCAGTTCTTC
>TRBD1|TRBJ1-1|TRBV4-1|NA
CASSHATGLNTEAFF
TGCGCCAGCAGCCACGCGACAGGGTTGAACACTGAAGCTTTCTTT
>NA|TRBJ1-1|TRBV5-1|few
CASSRGGNTEAFF
TGCGCCAGCAGCCGAGGAGGGAACACTGAAGCTTTCTTT
>TRBD2|TRBJ2-1|TRBV4-1|NA
CASSQDEGSGAYNEQFF
TGCGCCAGCAGCCAAGATGAGGGTAGCGGGGCCTACAATGAGCAGTTCTTC
>NA|TRBJ2-3|TRBV11-1|NA
CASSSGDGTDTQYF
TGTGCCAGCAGCTCAGGGGACGGCACAGATACGCAGTATTTT
>NA|TRBJ2-1|TRBV5-6|once
CASSLVEGSTPTYNEQFF
TGTGCCAGCAGCTTGGTGGAGGGCAGTACCCCAACCTACAATGAGCAGTTCTTC
>TRBD1|TRBJ2-7|TRBV5-6|few
CASSFEGAPYEQYF
TGTGCCAGCAGCTTTGAGGGGGCTCCCTACGAGCAGTACTTC
>NA|TRBJ2-1|TRBV27|NA
CASVLGAGPMFF
TGTGCCAGCGTTCTGGGTGCGGGACCGATGTTCTTC
>TRBD1|TRBJ1-5|TRBV27|NA
CASSLGQGYQPQHF
TGTGCCAGCAGTTTGGGACAGGGCTACCAGCCCCAGCATTTT